This T cell receptor (beta chain) was identified during a study of OX40 agonist ivuxolimab in advanced cancers. Notes on the research overall: Ivuxolimab, which targeted the costimulatory receptor OX40 (CD134), was an agonistic, fully human IgG2 monoclonal antibody. The paper describes the monotherapy dose-escalation part (N of about 57 patients) of the phase I trial of ivuxolimab. Intravenous ivuxolimab was administered to patients every 2 weeks at six dose levels: 0.01, 0.1, 0.3, 1.5, 3 and 10 mg/kg. The point of sequencing TCRbeta in the periphery was to test whether ivuxolimab changed TCR sequence diversity and drove clonal T-cell expansion. A male proportion of 75% to 85% and a mean age of approximately 61 years, ranging from about 20 to 85, were recorded for the dose-escalation cohort. Of the 52 patients in dose escalation, about 20 had hepatocellular carcinoma, some 15 had melanoma, 9 had renal cell carcinoma and 9 had head and neck cancer. Patients were allowed to have had prior anti-PD-1, anti-PD-L1 or anti-CTLA-4 therapy, and approximately 40% of the dose-escalation patients had previously received checkpoint inhibitors. Partial responses occurred in three dose-escalation patients, of whom one had hepatocellular carcinoma and two had cutaneous melanoma. What the research found in general, with its limitations: At doses from 0.1 to 3.0 mg/kg, clonal expansion was seen in both CD4+ and CD8+ blood T cells between baseline and week 6. In the 0.1-3.0 mg/kg groups, partial responders had among the lowest normalized peripheral clonal expansion, particularly in CD8+ T cells. After ivuxolimab, expanded clones were on average more numerous among CD8+ T cells than among CD4+ T cells. The antigen specificity of the peripheral T cells that underwent clonal expansion was not determined. Low levels of normalized T-cell clonal expansion were also seen in some patients who did not respond.

According to the germline V gene, CDR1 reads SGHTA and CDR2 reads FQGNSA. The cysteine opens and the phenylalanine closes a CDR3 of 17 amino acids. Only the CDR3 part of the read is kept: 51 bases, read in frame from the first base. V trim: 1 base; J trim: 4 bases; unmatched bases: 5. The trial excluded patients who had a history of autoimmune disease or were on systemic immunosuppression. In every dose cohort, peripheral blood was drawn for TCR sequencing at baseline, cycle 4 day 1, and cycle 7 day 1. The samples were drawn from a first-in-human, open-label, multicenter phase I dose-escalation trial of ivuxolimab. The trial enrolled adults with locally advanced or metastatic head and neck squamous cell, hepatocellular, melanoma or renal cell carcinoma. CD4+ and CD8+ T cells were sorted separately from peripheral blood before TCR sequencing. Details on this clone: The antigen it binds to is not known. Base qualities are not provided; no much larger clone lies one nucleotide away.

To sequence the TCRbeta CDR3 region, genomic DNA was isolated from the sorted cells. TCRbeta CDR3 regions were sequenced using the immunoSEQ Assay. The immuneACCESS repertoire file appears here via TCRdb, limited to in-frame rearrangements. These files lack a portion of the clones; in checked studies, under half of the deficit traces to unresolved V genes, and the cause of the others is not known. Counted in this sample were some 80,000 clones; 88% of them appeared once. Of the sample, approximately 0.67% falls within the top ten clones. This specimen consisted of CD4+ or CD8+ T cells sorted from blood, obtained in a trial of the OX40 agonist ivuxolimab. The chain is encoded by TRBV7-2 joined to TRBJ2-5, with 14 bases aligning to TRBD2. The sequence came from an adult with an advanced solid tumor such as melanoma, head and neck, liver or kidney cancer. The CDR3 amino acid sequence is: CASSLVAGLAGGETQYF. The nucleotides are TGTGCCAGCAGCTTAGTGGCTGGACTAGCGGGAGGAGAGACCCAGTACTTC.